This TCR beta chain is from a study of T cells in Graves' hyperthyroidism and ophthalmopathy. This clonotype came up many times. Trimming took off 1 base at V and 2 bases at J, with 9 bases between the two ends. This CDR3 region has 14 residues. Germline CDR1 is MDHEN and CDR2 is SYDVKM. Amplified regions were TCR beta CDR3 sequences from RNA transcripts. The HTBI primer set was used in a first-round RT-PCR of the TCR CDR3. One entry per CDR3 protein results from TCRdb running MiXCR on the multiplex PCR reads. The data hold 600,000 or so distinct CDR3 sequences, with around 16% observed a single time. The chain employs TRBV28 and TRBJ2-7; no firm D call. This TCR was recovered from a woman aged 25-40 years with Graves' hyperthyroidism. The sequencing sample was made of blood. CDR3 loop: CASSLLVEPYEQYF. CDR3 bases: TGTGCCAGCAGTTTATTGGTAGAACCCTACGAGCAGTACTTC.